This is a list of T cell receptor beta chains from one sample in a study of blood T cells in healthy people across ages. TCRdb reanalysed the 5' RACE reads using MiXCR and keeps one entry per CDR3 protein. The sample holds 1,500,000 or so distinct CDR3 sequences, approximately 43% seen once. The sequenced sample was blood. These receptors were taken from a woman aged 18-29 years in good health. The CDR3 runs from the conserved cysteine through the conserved F or W. D genes are given only for firm matches. Clone size, where shown, is once, few, many, or a class for clones that have expanded.

size	D	V	J	CDR3	DNA
-	TRBD1	TRBV20-1	TRBJ1-1	CSASYRGRTEAFF	TGCAGTGCTAGTTACAGGGGGAGGACTGAAGCTTTCTTT
-	-	TRBV20-1	TRBJ2-7	CSARDGDSYSYEQYF	TGCAGTGCTAGAGATGGGGACTCCTACTCCTACGAGCAGTACTTC
-	-	TRBV4-1	TRBJ2-7	CASSQGPYVEAVPYEQYF	TGCGCCAGCAGCCAAGGGCCGTACGTGGAAGCGGTACCCTACGAGCAGTACTTC
-	-	TRBV6-2/TRBV6-3	TRBJ2-7	CASSYSSGTHSYEQYF	TGTGCCAGCAGTTACTCTTCCGGGACTCACTCCTACGAGCAGTACTTC
-	-	TRBV4-3	TRBJ1-6	CASSHTEGSYNSPLHF	TGCGCCAGCAGCCATACAGAGGGCTCCTATAATTCACCCCTCCACTTT
many	TRBD2	TRBV20-1	TRBJ2-1	CSARWLADNEQFF	TGCAGTGCTAGATGGCTAGCGGACAATGAGCAGTTCTTC
-	-	TRBV29-1	TRBJ2-3	CSVGGKYTDTQYF	TGCAGCGTTGGGGGTAAATACACAGATACGCAGTATTTT
-	-	TRBV4-1	TRBJ2-5	CASSQDRTQKETQYF	TGCGCCAGCAGCCAAGACAGGACCCAAAAAGAGACCCAGTACTTC
-	-	TRBV12-5	TRBJ2-3	CASGLVQVDTQYF	TGTGCTAGTGGTTTGGTCCAGGTGGATACGCAGTATTTT
few	-	TRBV7-2	TRBJ1-5	CASSLRWSDQGPQHF	TGTGCCAGCAGCTTAAGGTGGTCCGACCAAGGGCCCCAGCATTTT
-	-	TRBV29-1	TRBJ2-7	CSAETVGAYEQYF	TGCAGCGCTGAGACAGTAGGGGCCTACGAGCAGTACTTC
-	-	TRBV6-5	TRBJ1-1	CASSSRVPKNTEAFF	TGTGCCAGCAGTAGCCGGGTCCCCAAGAACACTGAAGCTTTCTTT
few	TRBD1	TRBV5-6	TRBJ1-1	CASSPLQGADAEAFF	TGTGCCAGCAGCCCACTCCAGGGGGCTGACGCTGAAGCTTTCTTT
-	-	TRBV27	TRBJ2-2	CASRPWNANTGELFF	TGTGCCAGCCGACCGTGGAACGCGAACACCGGGGAGCTGTTTTTT
-	-	TRBV28	TRBJ1-1	CASSFASTPEAFF	TGTGCCAGCAGTTTTGCCAGTACACCTGAAGCTTTCTTT
few	-	TRBV12-3/TRBV12-4	TRBJ1-2	CASSIDGSYYGYTF	TGTGCCAGCAGCATCGACGGATCCTACTATGGCTACACCTTC